This T cell receptor (beta chain) derives from a study of early T cells in non-severe SARS-CoV-2 infection. Study-level background: The sequenced material was bulk RNA from unsorted whole blood, and its chains were unpaired. Study-level results: The matching step, a VDJdb search, favored anti-spike CD8 responses and missed private and CD4 specificities.

Germline V CDR1 and CDR2: SGHKS, YYEKEE (reference sequence). V lost 0 bases and J lost 5, with 8 bases in between. The length of the CDR3 is 13 residues. Attached unique molecular identifiers marked individual cDNA molecules. TCRdb reanalysed the 5' RACE reads using MiXCR and keeps one entry per CDR3 protein. The sample records some 59,000 distinct CDR3 sequences, approximately 10% being singletons. This clonotype was seen at least ten times. The antigen is unknown. The V gene is TRBV5-5, the J gene TRBJ1-2; D gene unclear. Specimen: whole blood, collected at baseline. The origin of this receptor is an adult who was a healthcare worker with PCR-confirmed SARS-CoV-2 infection or an uninfected control (not recorded which). CDR3 in DNA: TGTGCCAGCAGCTTGGGTACGGATTATGGCTACACCTTC. It specifies CASSLGTDYGYTF. Looking up the rest from reference TRBV5-5 and TRBJ1-2 gives the full variable domain: DAGVTQSPTHLIKTRGQQVTLRCSPISGHKSVSWYQQVLGQGPQFIFQYYEKEERGRGNFPDRFSARQFPNYSSELNVNALLLGDSALYLCASSLGTDYGYTFGSGTRLTVV.